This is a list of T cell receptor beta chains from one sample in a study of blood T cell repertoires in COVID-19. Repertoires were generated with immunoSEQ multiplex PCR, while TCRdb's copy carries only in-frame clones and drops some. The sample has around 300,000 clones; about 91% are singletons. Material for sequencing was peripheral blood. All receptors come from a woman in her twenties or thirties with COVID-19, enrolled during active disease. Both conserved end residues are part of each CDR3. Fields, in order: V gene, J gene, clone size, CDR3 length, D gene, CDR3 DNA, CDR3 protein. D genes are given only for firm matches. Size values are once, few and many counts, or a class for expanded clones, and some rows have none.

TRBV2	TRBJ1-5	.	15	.	TGTGCCAGCAGTGAAGACGGAGCCGTTTATCAGCCCCAGCATTTT	CASSEDGAVYQPQHF
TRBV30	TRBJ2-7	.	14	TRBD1	TGTGCCTGGAGTCCGGGACAGGGGAACTACGAGCAGTACTTC	CAWSPGQGNYEQYF
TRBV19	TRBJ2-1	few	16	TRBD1	TGTGCCAGTAGTATGTCGGGGACAGGGTACTACAATGAGCAGTTCTTC	CASSMSGTGYYNEQFF
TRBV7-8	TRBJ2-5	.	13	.	TGTGCCAGCAGGGGCAGGGCCAAAGAGACCCAGTACTTC	CASRGRAKETQYF
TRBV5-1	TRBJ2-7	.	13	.	TGCGCCAGCAGCCCCGGGTCAAAATACGAGCAGTACTTC	CASSPGSKYEQYF
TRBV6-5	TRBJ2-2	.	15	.	TGTGCCAGCAGCAAACAGGAGGGGAACACCGGGGAGCTGTTTTTT	CASSKQEGNTGELFF
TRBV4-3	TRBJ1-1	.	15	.	TGCGCCAGCAGCCAAAATATACAGGGTTACACTGAAGCTTTCTTT	CASSQNIQGYTEAFF
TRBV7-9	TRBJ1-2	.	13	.	TGTGCCAGCAGCTCCAGTGGCCGCGGGGGCTACACCTTC	CASSSSGRGGYTF
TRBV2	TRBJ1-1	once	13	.	TGTGCCACCAGACCCAGGGGCTCAACTGAAGCTTTCTTT	CATRPRGSTEAFF
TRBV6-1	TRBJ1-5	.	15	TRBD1	TGTGCCAGCAGTGAACAGGGGGCGATGGGTCAGCCCCAGCATTTT	CASSEQGAMGQPQHF
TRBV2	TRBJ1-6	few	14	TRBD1	TGTGCCAGCAGGGAGGACAGGGGTAATTCACCCCTCCACTTT	CASREDRGNSPLHF
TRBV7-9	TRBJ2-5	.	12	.	TGTGCCAGCAGCTTCGGAGAGGAGACCCAGTACTTC	CASSFGEETQYF
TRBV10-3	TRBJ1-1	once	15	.	TGTGCCATCAGAGGCAATCCGGGAGCGAACACTGAAGCTTTCTTT	CAIRGNPGANTEAFF
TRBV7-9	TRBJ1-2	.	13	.	TGTGCCAGCAGCAAACAGGGAAACTATGGCTACACCTTC	CASSKQGNYGYTF
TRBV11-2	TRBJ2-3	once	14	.	TGTGCCAGCAGGATAGACGGGGTTGCAGATACGCAGTATTTT	CASRIDGVADTQYF
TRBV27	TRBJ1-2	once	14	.	TGTGCCAGCAGTTTATCCCCCCGGGTCTATGGCTACACCTTC	CASSLSPRVYGYTF
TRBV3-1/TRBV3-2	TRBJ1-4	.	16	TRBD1	TGTGCCAGCAGCCAAAACAGGGGGCGCGGGAATGAAAAACTGTTTTTT	CASSQNRGRGNEKLFF
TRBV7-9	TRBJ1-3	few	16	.	TGTGCCAGCAGCACGGAGGCGGGGTCCTCTGGAAACACCATATATTTT	CASSTEAGSSGNTIYF
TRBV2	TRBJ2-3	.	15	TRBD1	TGTGCCAGCAGTGAAGGGACAGGGAGCACAGATACGCAGTATTTT	CASSEGTGSTDTQYF
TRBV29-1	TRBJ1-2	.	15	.	TGCAGCGTAAGGAGGACAGCAAGAATTTCGGATGGCTACACCTTC	CSVRRTARISDGYTF
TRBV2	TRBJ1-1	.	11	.	TGTGCCAGCGGCCGGGTCGCGGAGGCTTTCTTT	CASGRVAEAFF
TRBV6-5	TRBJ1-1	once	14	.	TGTGCCAGCAGTCGGGTGGGAGGCAACACTGAAGCTTTCTTT	CASSRVGGNTEAFF
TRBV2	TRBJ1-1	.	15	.	TGTGCCAGCAGTGTTCAAGGAGGTGGTAACACTGAAGCTTTCTTT	CASSVQGGGNTEAFF
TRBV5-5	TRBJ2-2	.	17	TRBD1	TGTGCCAGCAGCCGGGACAGAGCATCCCAGAACACCGGGGAGCTGTTTTTT	CASSRDRASQNTGELFF
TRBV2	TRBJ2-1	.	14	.	TGTGCCAGCAGTGGGCATGGGGGCTCCAATGAGCAGTTCTTC	CASSGHGGSNEQFF
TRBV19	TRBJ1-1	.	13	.	TGTGCCAGTACTAGACAGTGGTATTCTGAAGCTTTCTTT	CASTRQWYSEAFF
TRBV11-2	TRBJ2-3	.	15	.	TGTGCCAGCAGCTTAGGTGGGACAAACACAGATACGCAGTATTTT	CASSLGGTNTDTQYF
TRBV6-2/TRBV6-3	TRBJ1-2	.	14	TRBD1	TGTGCCAGCAGTTACTCGTCCCAGGGGGCTGGCTACACCTTC	CASSYSSQGAGYTF
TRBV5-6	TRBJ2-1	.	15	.	TGTGCCAGCAGCCGGAGACAGAGCTCCTACAATGAGCAGTTCTTC	CASSRRQSSYNEQFF
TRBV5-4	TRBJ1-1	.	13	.	TGTGCCAGCAGCCCAGGTTCCAACACTGAAGCTTTCTTT	CASSPGSNTEAFF
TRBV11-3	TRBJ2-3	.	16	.	TGTGCCAGCAGCCAAGGAGATTTATCACCACCAGATACGCAGTATTTT	CASSQGDLSPPDTQYF
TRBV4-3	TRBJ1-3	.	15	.	TGCGCCAGCAGCCAGGCAGAGGTACCTGGAAACACCATATATTTT	CASSQAEVPGNTIYF
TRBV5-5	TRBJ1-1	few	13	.	TGTGCCAGCAGCTTGGCGTGGAACACTGAAGCTTTCTTT	CASSLAWNTEAFF
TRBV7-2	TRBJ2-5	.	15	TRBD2	TGTGCCAGCAGCCCGGGACTAGCGGGGGAGGAGACCCAGTACTTC	CASSPGLAGEETQYF
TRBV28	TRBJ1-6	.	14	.	TGTGCCAGCAGTTTAAGTCACGGTAATTCACCCCTCCACTTT	CASSLSHGNSPLHF
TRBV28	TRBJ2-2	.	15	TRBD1	TGTGCCAGCAGAACCGGGACAGGGGCCACCGGGGAGCTGTTTTTT	CASRTGTGATGELFF
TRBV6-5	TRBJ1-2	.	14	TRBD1	TGTGCCAGCAGTTCTGACAGGGATGGCTATGGCTACACCTTC	CASSSDRDGYGYTF
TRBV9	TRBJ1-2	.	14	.	TGTGCCAGCAGCGTAGGGGGAGCTAACTATGGCTACACCTTC	CASSVGGANYGYTF
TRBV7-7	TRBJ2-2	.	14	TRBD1	TGTGCTTCCGGACAGGCTCGGAACACCGGGGAGCTGTTTTTT	CASGQARNTGELFF
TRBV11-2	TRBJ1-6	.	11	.	TGTGCCAGCAGCTCTAACTCACCCCTCCACTTT	CASSSNSPLHF
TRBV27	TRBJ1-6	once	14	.	TGTGCCAGCAGTTTAATAGGGGTGAATTCACCCCTCCACTTT	CASSLIGVNSPLHF
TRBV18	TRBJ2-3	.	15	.	TGTGCCAGCTCACCACGGAGAGGGAACACAGATACGCAGTATTTT	CASSPRRGNTDTQYF
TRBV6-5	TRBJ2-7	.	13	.	TGTGCCAGCAGCCACAGGGTTGGGTACGAGCAGTACTTC	CASSHRVGYEQYF
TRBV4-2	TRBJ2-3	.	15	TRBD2	TGTGCCAGCAGCCAAGGGGTAGCGGGGGGCGACACGCAGTATTTT	CASSQGVAGGDTQYF
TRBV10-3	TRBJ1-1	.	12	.	TGTGCCATCAGTGAAGGGAGAAAGGGAGCCTTCTTT	CAISEGRKGAFF
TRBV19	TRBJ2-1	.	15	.	TGTGCCAGTAGTATAGACTCAGGGCTCTACAATGAGCAGTTCTTC	CASSIDSGLYNEQFF